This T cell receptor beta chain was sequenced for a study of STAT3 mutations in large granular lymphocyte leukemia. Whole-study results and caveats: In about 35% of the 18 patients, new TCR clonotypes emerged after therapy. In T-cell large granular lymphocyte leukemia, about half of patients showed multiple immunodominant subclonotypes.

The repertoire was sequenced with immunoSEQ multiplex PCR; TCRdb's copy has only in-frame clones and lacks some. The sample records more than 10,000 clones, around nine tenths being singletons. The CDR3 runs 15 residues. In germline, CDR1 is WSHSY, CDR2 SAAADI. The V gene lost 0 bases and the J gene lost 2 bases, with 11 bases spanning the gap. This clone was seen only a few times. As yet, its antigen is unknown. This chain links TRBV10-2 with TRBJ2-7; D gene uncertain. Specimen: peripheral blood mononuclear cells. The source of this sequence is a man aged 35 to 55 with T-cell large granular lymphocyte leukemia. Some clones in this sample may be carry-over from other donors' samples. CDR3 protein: CASSESGSGAYEQYF. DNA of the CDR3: TGCGCCAGCAGTGAGTCGGGTTCCGGAGCCTACGAGCAGTACTTC.